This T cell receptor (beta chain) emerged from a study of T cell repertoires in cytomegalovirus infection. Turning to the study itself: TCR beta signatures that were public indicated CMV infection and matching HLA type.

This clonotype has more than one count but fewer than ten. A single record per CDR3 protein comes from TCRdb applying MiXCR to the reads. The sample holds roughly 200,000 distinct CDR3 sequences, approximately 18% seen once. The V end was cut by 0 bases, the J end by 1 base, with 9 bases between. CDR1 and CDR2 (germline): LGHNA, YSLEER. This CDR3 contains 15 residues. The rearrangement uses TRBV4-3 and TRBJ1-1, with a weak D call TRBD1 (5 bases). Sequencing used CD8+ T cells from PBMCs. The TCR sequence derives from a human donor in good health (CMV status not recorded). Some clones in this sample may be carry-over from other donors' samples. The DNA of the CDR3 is TGCGCCAGCAGCCAAGATTCAGGGTGGAACACTGAAGCTTTCTTT. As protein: CASSQDSGWNTEAFF.